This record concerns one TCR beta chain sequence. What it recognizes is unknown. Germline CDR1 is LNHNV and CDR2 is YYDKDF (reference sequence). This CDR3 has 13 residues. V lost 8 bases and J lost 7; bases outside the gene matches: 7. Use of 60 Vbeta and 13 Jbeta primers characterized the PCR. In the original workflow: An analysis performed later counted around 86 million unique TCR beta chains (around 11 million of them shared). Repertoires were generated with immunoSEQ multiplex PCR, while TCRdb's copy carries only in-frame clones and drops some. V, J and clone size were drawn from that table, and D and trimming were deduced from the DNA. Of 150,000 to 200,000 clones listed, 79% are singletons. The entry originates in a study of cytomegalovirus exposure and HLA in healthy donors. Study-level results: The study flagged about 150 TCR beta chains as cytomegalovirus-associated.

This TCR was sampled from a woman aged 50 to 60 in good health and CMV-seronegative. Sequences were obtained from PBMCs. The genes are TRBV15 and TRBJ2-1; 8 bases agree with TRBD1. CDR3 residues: CATQTGETNEQFF. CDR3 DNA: TGTGCCACCCAGACAGGGGAAACTAATGAGCAGTTCTTC.